This T cell receptor beta chain appears in the sequencing data of a study of cytotoxic CD8 clonotypes in ibrutinib-treated CLL. Germline CDR1 is MNHEY and CDR2 is SMNVEV (reference sequence). The V and J ends lost 3 bases and 2 bases respectively, with 9 bases between them. The CDR3 totals 14 residues. Libraries were prepared by immunoSEQ multiplex PCR; TCRdb keeps only in-frame clonotypes and omits some of them. The sample has about 17,000 clones; around 81% are singletons. The sequencing here drew on PBMCs, taken before ibrutinib treatment. This TCR derives from a human donor with chronic lymphocytic leukemia. The rearrangement joins TRBV27 to TRBJ2-3; D ambiguous. The DNA for the CDR3 is TGTGCCAGCAGTTTCAGTGTCTCCACAGATACGCAGTATTTT. It yields the protein CASSFSVSTDTQYF.